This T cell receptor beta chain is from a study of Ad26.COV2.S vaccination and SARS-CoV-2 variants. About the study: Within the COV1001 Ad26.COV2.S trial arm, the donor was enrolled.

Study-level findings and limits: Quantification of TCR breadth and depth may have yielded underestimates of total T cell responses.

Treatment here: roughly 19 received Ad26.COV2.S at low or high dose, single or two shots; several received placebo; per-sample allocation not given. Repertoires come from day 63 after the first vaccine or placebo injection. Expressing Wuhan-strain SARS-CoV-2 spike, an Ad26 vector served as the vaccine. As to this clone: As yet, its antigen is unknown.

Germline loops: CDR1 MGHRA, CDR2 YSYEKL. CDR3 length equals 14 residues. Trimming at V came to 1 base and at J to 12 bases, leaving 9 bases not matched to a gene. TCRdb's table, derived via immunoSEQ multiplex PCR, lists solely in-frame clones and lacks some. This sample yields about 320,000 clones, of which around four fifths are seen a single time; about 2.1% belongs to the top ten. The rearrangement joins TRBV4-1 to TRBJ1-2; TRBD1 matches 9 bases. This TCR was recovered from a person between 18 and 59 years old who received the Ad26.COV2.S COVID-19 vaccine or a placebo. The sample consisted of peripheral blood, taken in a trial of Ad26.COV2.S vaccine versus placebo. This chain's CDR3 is CASSQGLRTGEDTF. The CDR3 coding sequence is TGCGCCAGCAGCCAAGGCCTAAGGACAGGGGAAGACACCTTC.